The 16 T cell receptor beta chains reported below all come from one sample, sequenced in a study of CXCR3-negative and CXCR3-positive naive CD8 T cells. The study, taken as a whole, reports: CXCR3-expressing naive cells carried TRB CDR3s more hydrophobic than those of CXCR3-negative naive cells.

TRB cDNA libraries were made by UMI-labeled 5' RACE. TCRdb derives one entry per CDR3 protein from the 5' RACE reads, leaving out DNA. This listing includes about 150,000 distinct CDR3 sequences. Their antigen targets remain unknown. Material: naive CXCR3+ CD8+ T cells from blood. Subset in this sample: CD45RO-CCR7+CD27+CD95- naive CD8+ T cells expressing CXCR3 (TNR3+). All receptors derive from a human donor in good health. Some clones in this sample may be carry-over from other donors' samples.

The V call is TRBV29-1, the J call TRBJ2-3; TCRdb gives TRBD2 as the D gene, but with no DNA this cannot be confirmed. Germline lookup yields CDR1 SQVTM and CDR2 ANQGSEA. This CDR3 comprises 14 residues. The CDR3 protein is CSVEGVGVADTQYF.

This chain connects TRBV7-9 to TRBJ1-1; the D gene TCRdb calls, TRBD1, cannot be checked with no DNA. Germline values: CDR1 SEHNR, CDR2 FQNEAQ (reference sequence). There are 12 residues in the CDR3. The CDR3 is CASSAGPAEAFF.

The chain couples TRBV6-5 to TRBJ2-2; the TCRdb call, TRBD2, lacks DNA for checking. The CDR3 is made up of 18 amino acids. Germline CDR1 reads MNHEY; CDR2 reads SVGAGI. CDR3 region: CASTANLAGGLNTGELFF.

The J gene is TRBJ2-7, the V gene TRBV5-1; TCRdb lists TRBD1, though no DNA is available to test this call. The CDR3 is made up of 17 amino acids. Germline V lookup: CDR1 SGHRS, CDR2 YFSETQ. CDR3 residues: CASSLRTTGIGSDEQYF.

The rearrangement uses TRBV12-3 or TRBV12-4 and TRBJ1-1. The CDR3 is 13 residues long. This chain's CDR3 is CASSLNAGTEAFF.

Here the CDR3 reads CASSRVGTGYNEQFF. The genes are TRBV28 and TRBJ2-1; TCRdb outputs TRBD1, but without DNA this stays unchecked. This CDR3 comprises 15 residues. Germline CDR1 MDHEN, CDR2 SYDVKM.

J is TRBJ2-1 and V is TRBV5-1. The CDR3 runs 12 residues. The V gene's germline CDR1 is SGHRS and CDR2 YFSETQ. The CDR3 reads CVSSLTVFEQFF.

V and J are TRBV12-3 or TRBV12-4 and TRBJ2-7; TCRdb selects TRBD1, and the lack of DNA leaves this call unchecked. The CDR3 sequence is 14 residues long. CDR3 sequence: CASSFQQGICEQYF.

This chain uses TRBV9 with TRBJ2-3; TCRdb's assignment of TRBD1 cannot be checked, as there is no DNA. CDR1 is SGDLS and CDR2 is YYNGEE in the germline V gene. There are 14 residues in the CDR3. CDR3 protein: CASSVLGGTDTQYF.

This rearrangement joins TRBV11-2 to TRBJ1-1. The length of the CDR3 is 11 residues. Germline-derived CDR1 and CDR2 are SGHAT and FQNNGV. CDR3 amino acids: CASSLGAEAFF.

CDR3 loop: CASSVRRRTGGLDEQYF. This chain uses TRBV27 with TRBJ2-7; there is no DNA to check the TCRdb D call of TRBD1. The germline gives CDR1 MNHEY, CDR2 SMNVEV (reference sequence). The CDR3 sequence is 17 residues long.

The J gene is TRBJ2-2, the V gene TRBV3-1. The CDR3 extends over 14 amino acids. Germline V lookup: CDR1 LGHDT, CDR2 YNNKEL (reference sequence). The CDR3 reads CASYDISNTGELFF.

The chain combines TRBV7-6 with TRBJ2-7; TCRdb's D call of TRBD1 is untestable without DNA. The CDR3 contains 14 residues. From germline, CDR1 is SGHVS and CDR2 FNYEAQ. CDR3 region: CASSLAAGEYEQYF.

V gene TRBV5-1 combines with J gene TRBJ2-1; TCRdb picks TRBD2, but there is no DNA to check that call. Germline V CDR1 and CDR2: SGHRS, YFSETQ. The CDR3 runs to 15 residues. CDR3 region: CASSWTSGTYNEQFF.

The J gene is TRBJ2-2, the V gene TRBV29-1; lacking DNA, the TRBD1 call made by TCRdb goes unchecked. This CDR3 comprises 15 residues. From germline, CDR1 is SQVTM and CDR2 ANQGSEA. The CDR3 reads CSVEDRGSNTGELFF.

The chain couples TRBV7-6 to TRBJ2-7. The germline V gene has CDR1 SGHVS and CDR2 FNYEAQ. There are 14 residues in the CDR3. The CDR3 sequence: CASSLVGSSYEQYF.